The 7 T cell receptor beta chains below all came from one sample that was sequenced in a study of response to subunit inactivated influenza vaccine. MiXCR, applied by TCRdb to the RT-PCR reads, yields one record per CDR3 protein. The top ten clones hold 10% to 13% of a sample with 530,000 or so distinct CDR3 sequences, about 11% of them seen once. The material was PBMCs from blood, obtained on the day of vaccination. The receptor set was obtained from a man aged 45-65 years who received an inactivated influenza vaccine.

This clonotype was recorded at least ten times. V gene TRBV6-1 combines with J gene TRBJ1-1; D not certain. CDR3 length equals 17 residues. The germline V gene encodes CDR1 MNHNS and CDR2 SASEGT. V was cut by 2 bases and J by 0 bases, with 16 bases left in between. Written as DNA, the CDR3 is TGTGCCAGCAGTGAAATTATAGTGTCGGAATTGAACACTGAAGCTTTCTTT. The encoded protein is CASSEIIVSELNTEAFF.

This clonotype was seen more than once but under ten times. V usage is TRBV29-1 and J usage is TRBJ2-7, with a weak D call TRBD1 (5 bases). The length of the CDR3 is 14 residues. The V gene's germline CDR1 is SQVTM and CDR2 ANQGSEA. V lost 5 bases to trimming and J lost 3 bases, with 17 bases between them. The CDR3: CSVRGRESLYEQYF. The CDR3 nucleotides read TGCAGCGTTCGAGGCAGGGAAAGCCTCTACGAGCAGTACTTC.

This chain joins TRBV20-1 and TRBJ1-1, with D hard to call. The CDR3 length is 12 residues. Trimming left V 0 bases short and J 5 bases short, with 7 bases between. Per germline, CDR1 DFQATT and CDR2 SNEGSKA (reference sequence). Here the CDR3 DNA reads TGCAGTGCTAGAGATATTGAGACTGAAGCTTTCTTT. The encoded protein is CSARDIETEAFF.

The rearrangement joins TRBV20-1 to TRBJ2-7; 7 bases are a match to TRBD1. Germline V gene sequence: CDR1 DFQATT, CDR2 SNEGSKA (reference sequence). After removal of 0 bases from V and 5 bases from J, the junction contained 7 bases not matched to a gene. This CDR3 contains 14 residues. The CDR3 nucleotides are TGCAGTGCTAGAGAGAACGGAGACAGGGACGAGCAGTACTTC. It yields the protein CSARENGDRDEQYF.

This clonotype was counted at least ten times. The chain couples TRBV29-1 to TRBJ2-1; TRBD2 is a possible D gene (5 bases). Between the trimmed V and J ends, which lost 8 bases and 2 bases, there was a span of 13 bases. The V gene's germline CDR1 is SQVTM and CDR2 ANQGSEA. The CDR3 spans 13 residues. DNA for the CDR3: TGCAGCACCTCCCGGACTCCCTACAATGAGCAGTTCTTC. Protein product: CSTSRTPYNEQFF.

The rearrangement uses TRBV12-3 or TRBV12-4 and TRBJ2-7; no definite D call. Between the trimmed V and J ends, which lost 2 bases and 2 bases, there was a span of 13 bases. The CDR3 totals 15 residues. CDR3 residues: CASSLNPAAPYEQYF. The CDR3 DNA reads as TGTGCCAGCAGTTTAAACCCCGCAGCTCCCTACGAGCAGTACTTC.

Concerning this clonotype: One end of the junction varies from germline; a read error may be responsible. V and J are TRBV18 and TRBJ1-1; D is uncertain. This CDR3 comprises 13 residues. CDR1 is KGHSH, CDR2 LQKENI, per germline. CDR3 sequence reads: CGSSTDKNTEAFF. The DNA for the CDR3 is TGTGGCAGCTCTACCGACAAGAACACTGAAGCTTTCTTT.